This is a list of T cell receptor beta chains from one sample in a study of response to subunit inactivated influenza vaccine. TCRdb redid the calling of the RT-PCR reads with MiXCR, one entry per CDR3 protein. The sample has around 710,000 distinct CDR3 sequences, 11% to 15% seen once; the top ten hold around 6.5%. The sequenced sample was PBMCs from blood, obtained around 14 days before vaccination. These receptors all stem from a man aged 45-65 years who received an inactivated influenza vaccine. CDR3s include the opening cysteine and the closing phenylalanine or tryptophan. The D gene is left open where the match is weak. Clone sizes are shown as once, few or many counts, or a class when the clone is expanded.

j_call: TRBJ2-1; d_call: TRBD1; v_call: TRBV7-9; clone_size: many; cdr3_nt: TGTGCCAGCAGGGGAGCAGGACAGGGGGTTTTGAATGAGCAGTTCTTC; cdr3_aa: CASRGAGQGVLNEQFF
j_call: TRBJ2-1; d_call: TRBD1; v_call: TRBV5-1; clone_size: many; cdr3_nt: TGCGCCAGCAGTCCTTGGGACAGGGGGGGAGGCGAGCTGTTCTTC; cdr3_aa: CASSPWDRGGGELFF
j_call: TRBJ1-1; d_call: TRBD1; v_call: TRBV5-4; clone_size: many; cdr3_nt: TGTGCCAGCAGCCGACGGGACAGGGAGACTGAAGCTTTCTTT; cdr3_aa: CASSRRDRETEAFF
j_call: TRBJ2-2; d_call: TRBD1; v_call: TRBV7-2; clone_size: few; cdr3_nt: TGTGCCAGCAGCTTTTGGACAGGGCGGACCGGGGAGCTGTTTTTT; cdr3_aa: CASSFWTGRTGELFF
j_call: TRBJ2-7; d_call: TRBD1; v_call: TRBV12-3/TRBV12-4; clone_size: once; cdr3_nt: TGTGCGAGCGGACCAGGACAGGGTAGCGAGCAGTACTTC; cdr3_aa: CASGPGQGSEQYF
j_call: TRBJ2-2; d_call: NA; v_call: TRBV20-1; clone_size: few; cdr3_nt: TGCAGTGCTAGAGAAGTGGACGGGCCTAGCACCGGGGAGCTGTTTTTT; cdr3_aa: CSAREVDGPSTGELFF
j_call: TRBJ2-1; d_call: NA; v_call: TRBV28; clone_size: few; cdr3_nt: TGTGCCAGCAGTTTGAGGGGGGCTTTGGGTAATGAGCAGTTCTTC; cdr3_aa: CASSLRGALGNEQFF
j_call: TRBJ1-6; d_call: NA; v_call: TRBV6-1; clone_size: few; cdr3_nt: TGTGCCAGCAGTGAAGCGCAGGGAAGAAGGAATTCACCCCTCCACTTT; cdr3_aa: CASSEAQGRRNSPLHF
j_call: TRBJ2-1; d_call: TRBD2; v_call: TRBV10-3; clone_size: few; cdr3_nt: TGTGCCGCCTCCCGGACTAGCGGGCGATACAATGAGCAGTTCTTC; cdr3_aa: CAASRTSGRYNEQFF
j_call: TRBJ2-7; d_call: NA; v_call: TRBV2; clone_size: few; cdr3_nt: TGTGCCAGCATTGGGGCAGGTACGGAATCCTACGAGCAGTACTTC; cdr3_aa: CASIGAGTESYEQYF
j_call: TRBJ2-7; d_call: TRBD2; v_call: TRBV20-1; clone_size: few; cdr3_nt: TGCAGTGCTTATACTAGCGGGAGGGCAGGGGAGCAGTACTTC; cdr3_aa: CSAYTSGRAGEQYF